This TCR beta chain is drawn from a study of blood T cell repertoires in COVID-19. Study background: PBMCs, B-cell-depleted T cells, or T cells provided the cDNA or gDNA that made up the material.

Here immunoSEQ multiplex PCR was the method, and the copy in TCRdb shows in-frame clones only, minus some. The table lists roughly 240,000 clones, more than 65% of them singletons. Trimming removed 0 bases at V and 4 bases at J, with 18 bases between. Per the germline V gene, CDR1 is LGHDT and CDR2 is YNNKEL (reference sequence). This CDR3 is built from 18 residues. Sequenced sample: peripheral blood. The clonotype comes from a man aged 35 to 55 who had recovered from COVID-19. The chain is built from TRBV3-1 (or the pseudogene TRBV3-2) and TRBJ2-2, with a possible D match to TRBD2 (5 bases). CDR3 region: CASSQEAFGEGITGELFF. Written as DNA, the CDR3 is TGTGCCAGCAGCCAAGAGGCGTTCGGGGAAGGGATCACCGGGGAGCTGTTTTTT.